This TCR beta chain originates from a study of T cell repertoires in cytomegalovirus infection. Study background: Both CMV infection and a matching HLA type were indicated by public TCR beta signatures.

V lost 3 bases and J lost 8, with 11 bases in between. The CDR3 extends over 13 amino acids. This clonotype was observed at least ten times. TCRdb reprocessed the reads with MiXCR, giving one entry per CDR3 protein. Of more than 150,000 distinct CDR3 sequences listed, about 21% are singletons. Input material: PBMCs. V usage is TRBV12-3 or TRBV12-4 and J usage is TRBJ2-1, with D unresolved. This clonotype originated in a human donor in good health (CMV status not recorded). Some clones in this sample may be carry-over from other donors' samples. CDR3 coding DNA: TGTGCCAGCAGTTTGGTGGCTAGTCATGAGCAGTTCTTC. Its protein product is CASSLVASHEQFF.